These T cell receptor beta chains were read from a single sample in a study of blood T cell repertoires in COVID-19. Measured with immunoSEQ multiplex PCR; TCRdb has only the in-frame clones, and not every one. This table holds a few hundred thousand clones, approximately 91% found once. Sequencing was carried out using PBMCs or T cells enriched from blood (not recorded which). The receptors were gathered from a woman between 40 and 50 years old who had been exposed to COVID-19. Each CDR3 is given with its conserved first and last residue. The order of the fields is J gene, CDR3 length, V gene, CDR3 protein.

TRBJ2-7 | 15 | TRBV7-9 | CASSPGYGSFYEQYF
TRBJ2-3 | 17 | TRBV24-1 | CATSDLSLAGRTDTQYF
TRBJ1-5 | 13 | TRBV23-1 | CASSRGRTQPQHF
TRBJ1-2 | 13 | TRBV19 | CASMDRANHGYTF
TRBJ2-6 | 17 | TRBV7-3 | CASSYSSWFSGANVLTF
TRBJ1-2 | 14 | TRBV3-1/TRBV3-2 | CASSTQGADYGYTF
TRBJ2-7 | 16 | TRBV27 | CASSLRDSRPRHEQYF
TRBJ2-1 | 16 | TRBV6-2/TRBV6-3 | CASSRIPGTGVNEQFF
TRBJ2-1 | 16 | TRBV5-4 | CASSLKFIGRGDEQFF
TRBJ1-6 | 18 | TRBV9 | CASSVDSLGVRNNSPLHF
TRBJ1-2 | 15 | TRBV20-1 | CSASVKAGGLNGYTF
TRBJ1-1 | 13 | TRBV19 | CASSMRVDTEAFF
TRBJ1-2 | 16 | TRBV10-3 | CAISEADRLTDYGYTF
TRBJ2-1 | 21 | TRBV3-1/TRBV3-2 | CASSQQPKILRTGSFYNEQFF
TRBJ2-3 | 18 | TRBV3-1/TRBV3-2 | CASSQESRDSDRTDTQYF
TRBJ1-2 | 13 | TRBV7-9 | CASSLRRNYGYTF
TRBJ2-7 | 14 | TRBV6-2/TRBV6-3 | CASNPGLAQDEQYF
TRBJ1-5 | 14 | TRBV5-1 | CASRFDTSNQPQHF
TRBJ2-3 | 15 | TRBV9 | CASSSQEPSTDTQYF
TRBJ2-1 | 14 | TRBV5-1 | CASSWGQGLGEQFF
TRBJ2-5 | 16 | TRBV9 | CASSVASGQGGETQYF
TRBJ1-3 | 14 | TRBV2 | CASKVRGSGNTIYF
TRBJ2-3 | 17 | TRBV18 | CASSPLVAGGSTDTQYF
TRBJ1-2 | 14 | TRBV28 | CAIRDRATNYGYTF
TRBJ1-5 | 16 | TRBV5-6 | CASSLGQGVGNQPQHF
TRBJ2-7 | 16 | TRBV7-6 | CASSSTPRGGTAEQYF
TRBJ2-5 | 14 | TRBV18 | CASSPRTGQETQYF
TRBJ2-2 | 15 | TRBV2 | CASSALAGGTGELFF
TRBJ1-1 | 14 | TRBV7-8 | CASSQSGGFTEAFF
TRBJ1-2 | 16 | TRBV29-1 | CSVSGWVGTNNYGYTF
TRBJ2-5 | 17 | TRBV19 | CASSTTSGQGHGETQYF
TRBJ2-7 | 13 | TRBV30 | CACQTGGTYEQYF
TRBJ1-1 | 13 | TRBV5-4 | CASSYDTNTEAFF
TRBJ1-6 | 16 | TRBV30 | CAFSLFGPTYNSPLHF
TRBJ2-2 | 14 | TRBV19 | CASSILGLDGELFF
TRBJ1-6 | 17 | TRBV19 | CASSVPQGPAGNSPLHF
TRBJ1-4 | 16 | TRBV7-6 | CASSFRTGVRGEKLFF
TRBJ1-2 | 14 | TRBV19 | CASSLRDSRDGYTF
TRBJ2-1 | 14 | TRBV24-1 | CATSDFGSGRTMFF